Listed here is a single T cell receptor (beta chain). Produced via immunoSEQ multiplex PCR; TCRdb's table is partial and in-frame only. The repertoire holds roughly 64,000 clones, with roughly 91% as singletons. The data belong to a study of T cell changes during pregnancy in multiple sclerosis. CDR1 is MNHNS and CDR2 is SASEGT in the germline V gene. The V end lost 1 base, the J end lost 5 bases, and 12 bases lay between the germline ends. The CDR3 runs 14 residues. The rearrangement joins TRBV6-1 to TRBJ2-7; perhaps TRBD1 as D (7 bases). The sequence was obtained from a female donor in good health, enrolled as a control in a pregnancy study. This material consisted of peripheral blood, taken in the third trimester of pregnancy. CDR3 loop: CASSEGQGGHEQYF. CDR3 coding DNA: TGTGCCAGCAGTGAAGGGCAGGGGGGCCACGAGCAGTACTTC.